This T cell receptor beta chain was profiled in a study of T cells after posttransplantation cyclophosphamide. Whole-study findings and limits: Skin or GI-infiltrating T cells shared few TRB sequences with blood. Donor CD8+ memory clones often dominated recipient blood repertoires at later times. Recipient CMV seropositivity and CMV reactivation strongly tracked TRB clonality.

This clone was seen only a few times. The antigen is undetermined. The data were produced by immunoSEQ multiplex PCR, yet TCRdb's version contains in-frame clones alone and is incomplete. There are 30,000 or so clones in the sample, none observed a single time. This CDR3 region has 12 residues. The germline gives CDR1 MGHDK, CDR2 SYGVNS. V dropped 8 bases and J dropped 5 bases, with 12 bases sitting between them. The sequenced sample was PBMCs. The sequence was collected from a young woman in good health and a related stem cell transplant donor. This chain links TRBV25-1 with TRBJ2-5; D is perhaps TRBD1 (6 bases). In nucleotides, the CDR3 is TGTGCCAGCGGGCGGCAGGGGGAGACCCAGTACTTC. Protein: CASGRQGETQYF.